Presented here are 31 T cell receptor beta chains from one specimen sequenced in a study of blood T cell repertoires in COVID-19. Sequenced by immunoSEQ multiplex PCR; TCRdb stores in-frame clones only, minus some. The repertoire holds 450,000 to 500,000 clones, with 70% to 90% as singletons. The sequenced sample consisted of peripheral blood. Source of these receptors: a human donor in a cohort sampled during active COVID-19.

This chain joins TRBV9 and TRBJ1-2; TRBD1 matches 7 bases. This CDR3 is 14 amino acids long. Germline CDR1 is SGDLS and CDR2 is YYNGEE. J gave up 2 bases and V 4 bases, and 5 bases lay outside the gene matches. The CDR3 DNA follows: TGTGCCAGCAGCTTAACGACAGGGAACTATGGCTACACCTTC. Protein product: CASSLTTGNYGYTF.

The rearrangement uses TRBV9 and TRBJ1-1, with 7 bases identical to TRBD1. The J segment lost 3 bases and the V segment lost 4 bases, leaving 9 bases of the junction unmatched. Germline values: CDR1 SGDLS, CDR2 YYNGEE. There are 15 residues in the CDR3. CDR3 in DNA: TGTGCCAGCAGCCCCCGACAGGGTGGAGACACTGAAGCTTTCTTT. The encoded protein is CASSPRQGGDTEAFF.

This clone was observed a few times. This sequence joins TRBV4-1 and TRBJ1-1; D not certain. Between the trimmed V and J ends, which lost 0 bases and 0 bases, there was a span of 11 bases. The V gene's germline CDR1 is MGHRA and CDR2 YSYEKL. The CDR3 has 16 residues. The CDR3 spells CASSQETGNMNTEAFF. The CDR3 DNA reads as TGCGCCAGCAGCCAAGAAACCGGGAACATGAACACTGAAGCTTTCTTT.

The rearrangement uses TRBV18 and TRBJ2-1; TRBD2 might be the D (5 bases). The V gene's germline CDR1 is KGHSH and CDR2 LQKENI. The CDR3 runs 14 residues. V shed 3 bases and J shed 8 bases, with 14 bases lying between them. The CDR3 sequence is CASSPSGSGDEQFF. The CDR3 DNA sequence: TGTGCCAGCTCACCGTCGGGATCCGGGGATGAGCAGTTCTTC.

V gene TRBV20-1 combines with J gene TRBJ2-1; possibly TRBD1 for D (5 bases). This CDR3 has 15 amino acids. Germline V gene data show CDR1 as DFQATT and CDR2 as SNEGSKA (reference sequence). Between the trimmed V and J ends, which lost 3 bases and 3 bases, there was a span of 15 bases. Written as DNA, the CDR3 is TGCAGTGCTAGTGAGTTTAGAACAGGCTACAATGAGCAGTTCTTC. This gives the protein CSASEFRTGYNEQFF.

The chain employs TRBV7-2 and TRBJ1-1, with D maybe TRBD1 (5 bases). The CDR3 length is 15 residues. With 2 bases removed from V and 0 bases from J, the gap between germline ends came to 10 bases. Germline CDR1 reads SGHTA; CDR2 reads FQGNSA. CDR3 loop: CASSLRGRLNTEAFF. Here the CDR3 DNA reads TGTGCCAGCAGCTTAAGGGGCAGGCTGAACACTGAAGCTTTCTTT.

This clone was observed once. The V gene is TRBV2, the J gene TRBJ2-3, with a possible D match to TRBD1 (6 bases). Germline values: CDR1 SNHLY, CDR2 FYNNEI. The length of the CDR3 is 13 residues. V lost 4 bases and J lost 4, with 9 bases in between. The CDR3 loop is CASSGQDPDTQYF. The CDR3 DNA follows: TGTGCCAGCAGTGGACAGGACCCAGATACGCAGTATTTT.

The chain employs TRBV2 and TRBJ2-3; D possibly corresponds to TRBD1 (6 bases). V was cut by 3 bases and J by 1 base, with 14 bases left in between. CDR1 SNHLY and CDR2 FYNNEI come from the germline V gene. This CDR3 has 16 amino acids. The CDR3 sequence: CASSESGRGGTDTQYF. The DNA of the CDR3 is TGTGCCAGCAGTGAGTCGGGCAGGGGCGGCACAGATACGCAGTATTTT.

About this clone: Other DNA variants within this sample encode the same CDR3. The chain employs TRBV19 and TRBJ2-2; TRBD1 matches at 7 bases. J lost 5 bases, V lost 7 bases, and 4 bases had no gene match. Germline CDR1 and CDR2: LNHDA and SQIVND (reference sequence). This CDR3 comprises 13 residues. The CDR3 sequence is CASIRGRTGELFF. CDR3 nucleotide sequence: TGTGCCAGTATTAGGGGGCGGACCGGGGAGCTGTTTTTT.

The rearrangement uses TRBV28 and TRBJ1-2, with unresolved D. CDR3 length: 11 amino acids. Trimming left V 3 bases short and J 6 bases short, with 5 bases between. Germline lookup yields CDR1 MDHEN and CDR2 SYDVKM. The CDR3 coding sequence is TGTGCCAGCAGTTTCAGCGATGGCTACACCTTC. Encoded protein: CASSFSDGYTF.

This chain joins TRBV10-3 and TRBJ2-5; 9 bases fit TRBD2. The V gene's germline CDR1 is ENHRY and CDR2 SYGVKD. The trim removed 4 bases at V and 2 bases at J, leaving 2 bases unmatched. This CDR3 spans 14 amino acids. DNA for the CDR3: TGTGCCATCAGTGGCGGGGGGGCACAAGAGACCCAGTACTTC. Amino acids: CAISGGGAQETQYF.

The V gene is TRBV5-4, the J gene TRBJ2-7, with 14 nucleotides matching TRBD2. The CDR3 runs 14 residues. CDR1 SGHNT and CDR2 YYREEE come from the germline V gene (reference sequence). After removal of 4 bases from V and 9 bases from J, the junction contained 6 bases not matched to a gene. The CDR3 reads CASSPGTSGGGQYF. DNA of the CDR3: TGTGCCAGCAGCCCTGGGACTAGCGGGGGCGGGCAGTACTTC.

DNA for the CDR3: TGTGCCAGCAGCCAATCTGTCCCCGGAGCGGGCTACACCTTC. It encodes CASSQSVPGAGYTF. The chain carries TRBV16 and TRBJ1-2; D remains ambiguous. Germline values: CDR1 KGHSY, CDR2 FQNENV. Trimming removed 0 bases from V and 8 bases from J, with 13 bases in between. This CDR3 is 14 amino acids long.

The J gene is TRBJ2-2, the V gene TRBV7-9, with D unresolved. This CDR3 contains 15 residues. In germline, CDR1 is SEHNR, CDR2 FQNEAQ (reference sequence). For the CDR3, the DNA is TGTGTCACGACTCCTGCCGCCTCGAACACCGGGGAGCTGTTTTTT. Translated: CVTTPAASNTGELFF. Full variable domain (outside the CDR3, taken from reference TRBV7-9 and TRBJ2-2): DTGVSQNPRHKITKRGQNVTFRCDPISEHNRLYWYRQTLGQGPEFLTYFQNEAQLEKSRLLSDRFSAERPKGSFSTLEIQRTEQGDSAMYLCVTTPAASNTGELFFGEGSRLTVL.

The rearrangement joins TRBV19 to TRBJ1-1, with TRBD1 identical over 7 bases. V lost 1 base, J lost 8 bases, and 7 bases stayed unmatched. The CDR3 totals 14 residues. Germline lookup yields CDR1 LNHDA and CDR2 SQIVND (reference sequence). The CDR3 is CASSIAISGQEAFF. Here the CDR3 DNA reads TGTGCCAGTAGTATAGCCATTTCGGGACAGGAAGCTTTCTTT. Using reference TRBV19 and TRBJ1-1 for the parts outside the CDR3, the full variable domain is DGGITQSPKYLFRKEGQNVTLSCEQNLNHDAMYWYRQDPGQGLRLIYYSQIVNDFQKGDIAEGYSVSREKKESFPLTVTSAQKNPTAFYLCASSIAISGQEAFFGQGTRLTVV.

V is TRBV19 and J is TRBJ1-5; D unclear. The CDR3 sequence is 12 residues long. Looked up from germline, CDR1 is LNHDA and CDR2 is SQIVND (reference sequence). V was shortened by 3 bases and J by 4 bases, with 4 bases between the two germline ends. The CDR3 protein is CASSIQNQPQHF. Here the CDR3 DNA reads TGTGCCAGTAGTATTCAGAATCAGCCCCAGCATTTT.

This chain uses TRBV30 with TRBJ1-2, with D maybe TRBD1 (6 bases). The germline V gene encodes CDR1 GTSNPN and CDR2 SVGIG (reference sequence). V lost 3 bases and J lost 4, with 12 bases in between. This CDR3 spans 13 amino acids. CDR3 protein: CAWRTGQVYGYTF. CDR3 sequence (DNA): TGTGCCTGGAGGACGGGACAAGTCTATGGCTACACCTTC.

The rearrangement joins TRBV18 to TRBJ1-3; D not resolved. Germline assignment: CDR1 KGHSH and CDR2 LQKENI. The CDR3 is 15 amino acids. V was clipped by 2 bases and J by 0 bases, with 8 bases between them. The CDR3 nucleotides are TGTGCCAGCTCACCAGGGCCGAACTCTGGAAACACCATATATTTT. As protein: CASSPGPNSGNTIYF.

This chain links TRBV28 with TRBJ2-7; TRBD2 matches 8 bases. With 7 bases clipped from V and 5 bases from J, the junction kept 13 bases outside the gene matches. This CDR3 contains 15 residues. Germline CDR1 is MDHEN and CDR2 is SYDVKM. CDR3 protein: CASKMVAGGINEQYF. CDR3 DNA: TGTGCCAGCAAGATGGTCGCGGGGGGCATCAACGAGCAGTACTTC.

V usage is TRBV3-1 (or the pseudogene TRBV3-2) and J usage is TRBJ1-1; D might be TRBD1 (6 bases). Germline V gives CDR1 LGHDT, CDR2 YNNKEL (reference sequence). The length of the CDR3 is 14 residues. V gave up 7 bases and J gave up 4 bases, with 16 bases separating them. In DNA, the CDR3 is TGTGCCAGCATTAACAGGGATTTGAGCACTGAAGCTTTCTTT. Encoded protein: CASINRDLSTEAFF.

The DNA of the CDR3 is TGTGCCAGCAGTTTATTGTTGGAGGGGGCACCCGAATATTACGAGCAGTTCTTC. Translated, it gives CASSLLLEGAPEYYEQFF. V gene TRBV27 combines with J gene TRBJ2-1, with D perhaps TRBD1 (7 bases). Trimming pared 1 base from V and 10 bases from J, leaving 26 bases between. The CDR3 loop spans 18 amino acids. Germline V gene lookup returns CDR1 MNHEY and CDR2 SMNVEV (reference sequence).

V gene TRBV30 combines with J gene TRBJ1-2, with TRBD1 identical over 9 bases. The CDR3 is made up of 13 amino acids. Germline lookup yields CDR1 GTSNPN and CDR2 SVGIG (reference sequence). V dropped 3 bases and J dropped 7; count of bases not matched to a gene: 6. The CDR3 reads CAWRDRGSSGYTF. For the CDR3, the DNA is TGTGCCTGGAGGGACAGGGGATCAAGTGGCTACACCTTC.

The V gene is TRBV7-2, the J gene TRBJ2-7; TRBD2 might be the D (6 bases). Trimming stripped 5 bases from V and 0 bases from J, with 20 bases between. This CDR3 spans 17 amino acids. CDR1 SGHTA and CDR2 FQGNSA come from the germline V gene. The CDR3: CASSQFRGGESSYEQYF. The CDR3, as DNA: TGTGCCAGCAGCCAATTTAGGGGCGGGGAAAGCTCCTACGAGCAGTACTTC.

The chain combines TRBV7-3 with TRBJ2-2; 10 nucleotides line up with TRBD2. The CDR3 covers 18 residues. CDR1 SGHTA and CDR2 FQGTGA come from the germline V gene. V dropped 5 bases and J dropped 3; count of bases not matched to a gene: 12. The chain's CDR3 is CASSPLRRTSGYTGELFF. DNA for the CDR3: TGTGCCAGCAGCCCGCTCCGACGGACTAGCGGATACACCGGGGAGCTGTTTTTT.

CDR3 loop: CASSYSGTHNPEQFF. The CDR3 nucleotides are TGTGCCAGCAGTTACTCGGGGACACATAATCCTGAGCAGTTCTTC. The genes are TRBV6-2 or TRBV6-3 and TRBJ2-1, with D perhaps TRBD1 (6 bases). V was cut by 0 bases and J by 9 bases, with 15 bases left in between. Germline values: CDR1 MNHEY, CDR2 SVGEGT. The CDR3 loop spans 15 amino acids.

The genes are TRBV24-1 and TRBJ1-5; 9 bases are shared with TRBD1. The CDR3 sequence is 16 residues long. From germline, CDR1 is KGHDR and CDR2 SFDVKD. The junction had 10 bases not matched to a gene; V was cut back by 5 bases and J by 6 bases. Here the CDR3 DNA reads TGTGCCACCAGTGCCGCCGACAGGGGGGAGGGTCAGCCCCAGCATTTT. Protein sequence: CATSAADRGEGQPQHF.

This clone was seen only a few times. V and J are TRBV11-1 and TRBJ1-6; a possible D gene is TRBD1 (6 bases). The CDR3 is 15 residues long. V was shortened by 2 bases and J by 7 bases, with 12 bases between the two germline ends. Germline values: CDR1 SGHAT, CDR2 FQDESV (reference sequence). CDR3: CASSLNRRGNSPLHF. The CDR3 DNA reads as TGTGCCAGCAGCTTAAATCGCAGGGGAAATTCACCCCTCCACTTT.

This rearrangement joins TRBV3-1 (or the pseudogene TRBV3-2) to TRBJ2-2, with D tentatively TRBD1 (5 bases). The germline V gene has CDR1 LGHDT and CDR2 YNNKEL (reference sequence). V shed 4 bases and J shed 3 bases, with 9 bases lying between them. CDR3 length: 14 residues. In nucleotides, the CDR3 is TGTGCCAGCAGCCGCCCAGGGTACACCGGGGAGCTGTTTTTT. Protein: CASSRPGYTGELFF.

The rearrangement links TRBV15 to TRBJ2-7; D gene uncertain. Germline V gives CDR1 LNHNV, CDR2 YYDKDF (reference sequence). Trimming took 0 bases from V and 2 from J, leaving 2 bases between them. The CDR3 has 12 amino acids. CDR3 loop: CATSRDTYEQYF. The CDR3, as DNA: TGTGCCACCAGCAGAGACACCTACGAGCAGTACTTC.

The chain recombines TRBV4-1 with TRBJ2-3, with 10 bases fitting TRBD2. The CDR3 loop spans 20 amino acids. V lost 2 bases, J lost 1 base, and 15 bases stayed unmatched. CDR1 is MGHRA and CDR2 is YSYEKL in the germline V gene. CDR3 coding DNA: TGCGCCAGCAGCCAATACTTCGGGGGCCGACTAGCGGGCCGCACAGATACGCAGTATTTT. It is translated as CASSQYFGGRLAGRTDTQYF.

The V and J genes are TRBV29-1 and TRBJ2-5; 7 bases are a match to TRBD1. V trimming: 7 bases; J trimming: 6 bases; junction bases outside the gene matches: 8. The V gene's germline CDR1 is SQVTM and CDR2 ANQGSEA. The CDR3 runs to 12 residues. The DNA for the CDR3 is TGCAGCGACTCCACAGGGGCCCAGACCCAGTACTTC. It is translated as CSDSTGAQTQYF.